This paragraph reports one TCR beta chain. Antigen: not known. The junction shows a germline mismatch at one end, possibly a read error. Per germline, CDR1 SNHLY and CDR2 FYNNEI. CDR3 size: 13 residues. This entry comes from a study of Graves' ophthalmopathy and Graves' hyperthyroidism. Study observations and caveats: Most thyroid-expanded clonotypes exceeding 0.001 frequency were also found in blood. A classifier, a 13-signature model, separated ophthalmopathy from stable hyperthyroidism with more than 85% sensitivity and over 70% specificity.

RNA transcripts served as template for amplifying TCR beta CDR3 sequences. After a first-round RT-PCR with HTBI primers, a second-round multiplex PCR was run. MiXCR, applied by TCRdb to the multiplex PCR reads, yields one record per CDR3 protein. The sample has 40,000 to 50,000 distinct CDR3 sequences, 50% to 65% seen once. Clinicians diagnosed using symptoms, serum thyroxine, TRAb, thyroid ultrasound and orbital computed tomography. Fresh peripheral blood (roughly 9.7 ml) yielded the PBMCs. This TCR was recovered from an adult man with Graves' ophthalmopathy. The sample comprised peripheral blood. This chain connects TRBV2 to TRBJ1-5; 9 nucleotides agree with TRBD1. This chain's CDR3 is CARSGGTGKPQHF. As DNA, the CDR3 is TGTGCCCGCAGTGGGGGGACAGGGAAGCCCCAGCATTTT.